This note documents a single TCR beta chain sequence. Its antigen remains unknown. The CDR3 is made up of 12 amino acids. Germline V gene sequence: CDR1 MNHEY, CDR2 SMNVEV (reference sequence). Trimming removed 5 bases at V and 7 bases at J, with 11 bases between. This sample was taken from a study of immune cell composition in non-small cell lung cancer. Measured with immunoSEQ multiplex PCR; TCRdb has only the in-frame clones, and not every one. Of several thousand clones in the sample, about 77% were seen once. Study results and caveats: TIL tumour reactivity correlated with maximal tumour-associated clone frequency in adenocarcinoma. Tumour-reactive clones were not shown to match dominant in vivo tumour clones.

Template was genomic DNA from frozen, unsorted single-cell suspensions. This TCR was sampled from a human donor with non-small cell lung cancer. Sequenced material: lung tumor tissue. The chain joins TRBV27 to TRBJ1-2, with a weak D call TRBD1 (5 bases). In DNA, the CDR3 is TGTGCCAGCAGTGCCATTGGGGCTGGCTACACCTTC. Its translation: CASSAIGAGYTF.